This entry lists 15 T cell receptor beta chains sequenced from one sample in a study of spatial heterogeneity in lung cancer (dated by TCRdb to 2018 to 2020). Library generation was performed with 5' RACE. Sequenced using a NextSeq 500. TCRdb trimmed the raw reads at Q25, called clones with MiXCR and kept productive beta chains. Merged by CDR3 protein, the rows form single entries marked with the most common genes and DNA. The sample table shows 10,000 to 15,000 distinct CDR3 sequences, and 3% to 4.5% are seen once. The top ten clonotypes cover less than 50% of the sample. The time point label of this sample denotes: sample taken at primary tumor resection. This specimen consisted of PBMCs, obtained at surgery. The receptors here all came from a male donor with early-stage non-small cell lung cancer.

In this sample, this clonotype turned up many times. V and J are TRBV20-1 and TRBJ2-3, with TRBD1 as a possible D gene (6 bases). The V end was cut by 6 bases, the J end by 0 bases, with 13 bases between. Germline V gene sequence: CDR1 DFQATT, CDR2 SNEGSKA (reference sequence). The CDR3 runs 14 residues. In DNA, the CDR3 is TGCAGTGCCCCCAGGGGTGGGAGCACAGATACGCAGTATTTT. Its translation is CSAPRGGSTDTQYF.

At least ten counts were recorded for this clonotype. The CDR3 spells CASSLVTRAETQYF. The CDR3 region has the DNA TGTGCCAGCAGCTTAGTCACCAGGGCAGAGACCCAGTACTTC. The chain carries TRBV7-9 and TRBJ2-5; D is possibly TRBD1 (5 bases). Per germline, CDR1 SEHNR and CDR2 FQNEAQ (reference sequence). The V and J ends lost 1 base and 4 bases respectively, with 10 bases between them. The length of the CDR3 is 14 residues.

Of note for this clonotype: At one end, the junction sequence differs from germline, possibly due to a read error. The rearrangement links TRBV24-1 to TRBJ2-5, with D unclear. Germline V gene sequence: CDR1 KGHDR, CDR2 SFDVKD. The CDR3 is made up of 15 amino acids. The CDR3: CATSDPSQEAETQYF. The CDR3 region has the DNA TGTGCCACCAGTGATCCCTCCCAGGAAGCAGAGACCCAGTACTTT.

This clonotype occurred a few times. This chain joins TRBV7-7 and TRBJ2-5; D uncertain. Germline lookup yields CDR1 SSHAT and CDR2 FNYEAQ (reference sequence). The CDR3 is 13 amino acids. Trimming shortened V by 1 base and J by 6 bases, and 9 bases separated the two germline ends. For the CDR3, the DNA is TGTGCCAGCAGCTTAGATAGGGTTAAGACCCAGTACTTC. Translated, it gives CASSLDRVKTQYF.

The CDR3 nucleotides read TGCGCCAGCAGCTTGGGGACAGGGGGCCAAGAGACCCAGTACTTC. Its translation is CASSLGTGGQETQYF. J is TRBJ2-5 and V is TRBV5-1; 10 nucleotides line up with TRBD1. Per the germline V gene, CDR1 is SGHRS and CDR2 is YFSETQ. CDR3 size: 15 residues. V was pared by 0 bases and J by 1 base, with 0 bases of the junction left unmatched.

CDR3 DNA: TGTGCCATCTCGCAGGGGTCAAGAGAGCAGTTCTTC. Its protein product is CAISQGSREQFF. The chain couples TRBV6-2 or TRBV6-3 to TRBJ2-1; D is possibly TRBD1 (6 bases). Germline CDR1 and CDR2: MNHEY and SVGEGT. V shed 10 bases and J shed 10 bases, with 17 bases lying between them. The CDR3 contains 12 residues.

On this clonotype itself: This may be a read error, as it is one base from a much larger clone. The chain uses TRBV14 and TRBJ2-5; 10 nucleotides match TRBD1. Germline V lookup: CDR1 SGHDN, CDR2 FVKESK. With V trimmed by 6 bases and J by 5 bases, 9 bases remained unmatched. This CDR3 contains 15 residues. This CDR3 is CASRGTGAVHETQYF. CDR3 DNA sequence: TGTGCCAGCAGGGGGACAGGGGCCGTCCATGAGACCCAGTACTTC.

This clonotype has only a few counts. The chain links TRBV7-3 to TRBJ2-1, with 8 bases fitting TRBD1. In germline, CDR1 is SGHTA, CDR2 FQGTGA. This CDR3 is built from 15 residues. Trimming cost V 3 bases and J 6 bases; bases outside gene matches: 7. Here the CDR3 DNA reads TGTGCCAGCAGCTTCTCCTCCGGGACAGGCAATGAGCAGTTCTTC. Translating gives CASSFSSGTGNEQFF.

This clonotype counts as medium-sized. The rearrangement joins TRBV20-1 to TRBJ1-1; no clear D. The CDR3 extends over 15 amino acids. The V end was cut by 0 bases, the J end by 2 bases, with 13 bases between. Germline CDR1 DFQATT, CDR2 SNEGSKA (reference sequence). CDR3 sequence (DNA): TGCAGTGCTAGAGATCGTCAGGTCGGCAACACTGAAGCTTTCTTT. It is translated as CSARDRQVGNTEAFF.

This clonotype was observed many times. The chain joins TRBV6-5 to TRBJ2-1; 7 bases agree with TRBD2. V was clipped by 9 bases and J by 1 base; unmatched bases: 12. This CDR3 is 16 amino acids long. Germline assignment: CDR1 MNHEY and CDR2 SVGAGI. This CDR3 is CASRVGGSRSYNEQFF. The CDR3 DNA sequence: TGTGCCAGTCGAGTCGGCGGGAGTCGGTCCTACAATGAGCAGTTCTTC.

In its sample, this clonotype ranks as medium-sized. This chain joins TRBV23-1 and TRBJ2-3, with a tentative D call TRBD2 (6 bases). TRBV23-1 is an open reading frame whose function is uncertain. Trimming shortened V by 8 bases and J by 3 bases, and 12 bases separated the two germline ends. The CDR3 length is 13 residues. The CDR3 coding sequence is TGCGCCAGCCGGTGCGGGGTTACAGATACGCAGTATTTT. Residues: CASRCGVTDTQYF.

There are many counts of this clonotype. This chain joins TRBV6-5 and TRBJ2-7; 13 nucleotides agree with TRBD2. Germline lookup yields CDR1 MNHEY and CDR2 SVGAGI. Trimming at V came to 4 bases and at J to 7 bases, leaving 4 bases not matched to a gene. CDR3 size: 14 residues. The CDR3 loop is CASSSRGLAGEQYF. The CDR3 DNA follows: TGTGCCAGCAGTTCGAGGGGACTAGCGGGAGAGCAGTACTTC.

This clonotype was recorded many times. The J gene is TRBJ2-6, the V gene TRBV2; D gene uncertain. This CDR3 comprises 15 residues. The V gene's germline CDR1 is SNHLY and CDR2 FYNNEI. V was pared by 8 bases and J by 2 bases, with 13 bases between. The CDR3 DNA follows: TGTGCCAGCGGGGTACCGGGTACTGGGGCCAACGTCCTGACTTTC. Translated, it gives CASGVPGTGANVLTF.

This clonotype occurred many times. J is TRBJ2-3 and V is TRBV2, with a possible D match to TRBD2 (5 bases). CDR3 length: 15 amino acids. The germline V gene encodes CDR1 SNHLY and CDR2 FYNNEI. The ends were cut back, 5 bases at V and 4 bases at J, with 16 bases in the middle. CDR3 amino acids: CASSPPGKFPDTQYF. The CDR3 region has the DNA TGTGCCAGCAGTCCCCCCGGGAAGTTCCCAGATACGCAGTATTTT.

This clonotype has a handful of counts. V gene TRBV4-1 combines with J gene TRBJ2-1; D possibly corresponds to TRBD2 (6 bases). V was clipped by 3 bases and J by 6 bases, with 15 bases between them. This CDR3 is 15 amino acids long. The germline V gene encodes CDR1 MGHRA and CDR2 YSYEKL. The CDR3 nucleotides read TGCGCCAGCAGCCACCCGGGACGGCGGGGCAATGAGCAGTTCTTC. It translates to CASSHPGRRGNEQFF.